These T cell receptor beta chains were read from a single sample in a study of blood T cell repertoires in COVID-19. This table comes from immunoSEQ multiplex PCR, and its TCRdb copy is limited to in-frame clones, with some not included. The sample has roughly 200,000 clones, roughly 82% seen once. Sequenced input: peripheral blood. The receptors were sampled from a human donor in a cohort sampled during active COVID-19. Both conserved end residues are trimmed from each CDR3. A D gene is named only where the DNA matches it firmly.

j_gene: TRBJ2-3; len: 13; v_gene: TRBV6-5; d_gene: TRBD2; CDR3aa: ASSFGLADTDTQY
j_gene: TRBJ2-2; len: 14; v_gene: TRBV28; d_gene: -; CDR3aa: ASSSWGGPNTGELF
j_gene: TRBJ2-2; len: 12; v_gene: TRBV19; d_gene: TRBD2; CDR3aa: ASRGGRMPGELF
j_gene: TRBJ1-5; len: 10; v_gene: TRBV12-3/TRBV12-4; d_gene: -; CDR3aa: ASSLRDQPQH
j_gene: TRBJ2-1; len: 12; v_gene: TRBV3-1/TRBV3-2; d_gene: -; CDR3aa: ASSQASPGSWQF
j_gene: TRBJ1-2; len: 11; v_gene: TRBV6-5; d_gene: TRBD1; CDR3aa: ASSRTGLNGYT
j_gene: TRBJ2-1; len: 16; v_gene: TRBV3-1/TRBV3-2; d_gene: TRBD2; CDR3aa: ASSQDYASGRKVNEQF
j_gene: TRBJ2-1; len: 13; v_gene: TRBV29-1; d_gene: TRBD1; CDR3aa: SVEGQGANYNEQF
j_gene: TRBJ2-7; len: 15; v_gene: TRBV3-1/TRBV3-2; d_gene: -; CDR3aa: ASSQHGGRASSYEQY
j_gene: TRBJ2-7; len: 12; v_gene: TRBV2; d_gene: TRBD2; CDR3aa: ASSDTSGRFEQY
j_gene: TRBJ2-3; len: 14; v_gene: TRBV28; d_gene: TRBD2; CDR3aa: ASSPDSSGGSDTQY
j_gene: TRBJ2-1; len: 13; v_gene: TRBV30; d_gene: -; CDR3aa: AWSVGSGPYNEQF
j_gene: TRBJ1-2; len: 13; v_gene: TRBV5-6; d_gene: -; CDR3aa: ASSLYQGRNYGYT
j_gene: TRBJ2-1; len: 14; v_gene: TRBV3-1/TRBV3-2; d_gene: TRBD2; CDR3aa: ASSPPSGVSYNEQF
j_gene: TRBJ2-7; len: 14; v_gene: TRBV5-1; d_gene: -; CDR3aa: ASSLVSPVSSYEQY
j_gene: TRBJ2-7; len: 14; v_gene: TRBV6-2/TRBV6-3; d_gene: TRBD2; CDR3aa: ASSYGGWGLLQEQY
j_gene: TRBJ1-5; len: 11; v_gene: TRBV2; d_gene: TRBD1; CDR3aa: ASSNTGVQPQH
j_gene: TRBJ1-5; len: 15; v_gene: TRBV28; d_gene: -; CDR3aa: ASSPLDGALGSQPQH
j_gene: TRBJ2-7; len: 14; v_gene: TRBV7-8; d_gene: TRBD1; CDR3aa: ASSLAGDSTTYEQY
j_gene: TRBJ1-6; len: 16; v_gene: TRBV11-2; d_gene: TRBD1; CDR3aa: ASSLSPRGTGASGSLH
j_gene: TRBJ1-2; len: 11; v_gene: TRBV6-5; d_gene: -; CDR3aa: ASSRITGKGYT
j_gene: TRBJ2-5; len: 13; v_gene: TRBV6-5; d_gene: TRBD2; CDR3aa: ASSYEREAEETQY
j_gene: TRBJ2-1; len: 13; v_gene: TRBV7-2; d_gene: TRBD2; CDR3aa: ASSLSAGVSNEQF
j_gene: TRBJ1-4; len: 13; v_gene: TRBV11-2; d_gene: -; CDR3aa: ASSLAGSTNEKLF
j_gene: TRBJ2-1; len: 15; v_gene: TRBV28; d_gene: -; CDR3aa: ASSPYWDFQHRNEQF
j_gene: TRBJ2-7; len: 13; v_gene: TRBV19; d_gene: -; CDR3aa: ASSTPQGGSYEQY
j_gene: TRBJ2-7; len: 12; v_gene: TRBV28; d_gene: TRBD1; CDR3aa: ASSRPGTAYEQY
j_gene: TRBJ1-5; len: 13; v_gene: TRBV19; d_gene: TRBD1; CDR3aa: ASSGGQGLFEPQH
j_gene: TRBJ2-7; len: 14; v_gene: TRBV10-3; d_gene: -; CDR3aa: AISAAGVDSSDEQY
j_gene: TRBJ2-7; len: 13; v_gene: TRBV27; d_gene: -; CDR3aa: ASSLSGSRSYEQY
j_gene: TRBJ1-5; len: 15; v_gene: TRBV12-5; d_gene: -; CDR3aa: ASGLGRGTYSNQPQH
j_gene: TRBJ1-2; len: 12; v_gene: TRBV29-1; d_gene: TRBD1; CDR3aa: SVEVEQGNYGYT
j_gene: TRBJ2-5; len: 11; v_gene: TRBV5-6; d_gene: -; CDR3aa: ASSLVRVRSQY
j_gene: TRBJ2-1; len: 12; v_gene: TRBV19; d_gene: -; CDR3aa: ASSILGAFSEQF
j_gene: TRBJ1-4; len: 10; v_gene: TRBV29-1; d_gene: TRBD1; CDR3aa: SVRGLGEKLF
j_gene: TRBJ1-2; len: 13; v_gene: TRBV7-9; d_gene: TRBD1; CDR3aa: ASSVQGVPNYGYT
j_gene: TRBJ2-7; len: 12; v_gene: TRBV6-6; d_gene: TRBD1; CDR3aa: ASSGRGLFYEQY
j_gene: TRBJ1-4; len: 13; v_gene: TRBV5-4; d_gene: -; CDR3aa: ASSHGGVESEKLF
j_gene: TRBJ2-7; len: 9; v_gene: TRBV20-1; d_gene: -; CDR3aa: SARGSSEQY
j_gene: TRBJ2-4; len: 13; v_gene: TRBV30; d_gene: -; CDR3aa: AWRQQVIAKNIQY
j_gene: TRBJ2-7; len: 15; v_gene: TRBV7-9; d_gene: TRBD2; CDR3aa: ASSPQPGLAGDHEQY
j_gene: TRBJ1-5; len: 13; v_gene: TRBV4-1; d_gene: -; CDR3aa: ASSQVGGIPQPQH
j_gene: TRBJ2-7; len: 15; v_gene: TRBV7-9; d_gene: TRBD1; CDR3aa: ASSFVNRGLGWDEQY
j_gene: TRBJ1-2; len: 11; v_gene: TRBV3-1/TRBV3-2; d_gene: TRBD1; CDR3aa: AAGTGLIRGYT
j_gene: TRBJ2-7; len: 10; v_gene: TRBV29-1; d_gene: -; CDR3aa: SVGPGIDEQY